The 2 T cell receptor beta chains below come from one sample, sequenced in a study of blood T cell repertoires in COVID-19 (dated by TCRdb to 2018 to 2021). Library preparation employed the immunoSEQ multiplex PCR assay. Entries here come from immuneACCESS through TCRdb and include only in-frame sequences with V and J called. Some clones fail to appear in such tables; in the studies checked, an unresolved V gene covers under half of the shortfall, and the cause of the remainder is unknown. Across this sample there are 180,000 or so clones, with approximately 85% seen only once. Clones ranked in the top ten supply 6.5% to 10% of the sample. The sample taken for sequencing was peripheral blood. The origin of the receptors is a woman between 55 and 75 years old with acute or convalescent COVID-19.

The chain carries TRBV5-5 and TRBJ1-2; TRBD1 matches 12 bases. The CDR3 consists of 16 residues. Germline lookup yields CDR1 SGHKS and CDR2 YYEKEE (reference sequence). Unmatched junction bases numbered 7, after V lost 3 bases and J lost 4 bases. In DNA, the CDR3 is TGTGCCAGCAGCTCGACCGGGACAGGGGGCACCTATGGCTACACCTTC. Its protein product is CASSSTGTGGTYGYTF.

The rearrangement uses TRBV3-1 (or the pseudogene TRBV3-2) and TRBJ2-1; the match to TRBD2 covers 10 bases. The CDR3 covers 18 residues. Germline V lookup: CDR1 LGHDT, CDR2 YNNKEL (reference sequence). V was pared by 3 bases and J by 1 base, with 9 bases of the junction left unmatched. CDR3 protein: CASSQIAGGPVSYNEQFF. In DNA, the CDR3 is TGTGCCAGCAGCCAGATAGCGGGAGGTCCGGTTTCCTACAATGAGCAGTTCTTC.